This T cell receptor (beta chain) was sequenced during a study of early T cells in non-severe SARS-CoV-2 infection. This clonotype was picked up many times. V was pared by 5 bases and J by 4 bases, with 9 bases of the junction left unmatched. There are 15 residues in the CDR3. TCRdb recomputed calls from the 5' RACE reads with MiXCR, one row per CDR3 protein. The table lists approximately 58,000 distinct CDR3 sequences, 5.5% to 7.5% of them singletons. The sequence came from an adult who was a healthcare worker with PCR-confirmed SARS-CoV-2 infection or an uninfected control (not recorded which). The V gene is TRBV12-3 or TRBV12-4, the J gene TRBJ1-1; 8 positions match TRBD1. Specimen: whole blood. The CDR3 DNA is TGTGCCAGCAGTATCTGGACAGGGATGGTCACTGAAGCTTTCTTT. Translation gives CASSIWTGMVTEAFF.